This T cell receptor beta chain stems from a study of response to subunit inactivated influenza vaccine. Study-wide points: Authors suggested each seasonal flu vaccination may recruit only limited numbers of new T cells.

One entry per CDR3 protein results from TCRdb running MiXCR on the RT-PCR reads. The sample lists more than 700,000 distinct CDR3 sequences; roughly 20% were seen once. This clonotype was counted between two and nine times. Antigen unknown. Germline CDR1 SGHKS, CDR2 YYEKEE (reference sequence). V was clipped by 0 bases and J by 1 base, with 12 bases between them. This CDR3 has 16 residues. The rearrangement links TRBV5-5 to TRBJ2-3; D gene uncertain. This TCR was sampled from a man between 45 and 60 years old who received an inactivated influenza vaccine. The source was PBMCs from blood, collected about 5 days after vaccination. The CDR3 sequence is CASSLGAGIGTDTQYF. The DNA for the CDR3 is TGTGCCAGCAGCTTGGGGGCAGGTATAGGCACAGATACGCAGTATTTT. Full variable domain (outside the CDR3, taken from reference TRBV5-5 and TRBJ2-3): DAGVTQSPTHLIKTRGQQVTLRCSPISGHKSVSWYQQVLGQGPQFIFQYYEKEERGRGNFPDRFSARQFPNYSSELNVNALLLGDSALYLCASSLGAGIGTDTQYFGPGTRLTVL.